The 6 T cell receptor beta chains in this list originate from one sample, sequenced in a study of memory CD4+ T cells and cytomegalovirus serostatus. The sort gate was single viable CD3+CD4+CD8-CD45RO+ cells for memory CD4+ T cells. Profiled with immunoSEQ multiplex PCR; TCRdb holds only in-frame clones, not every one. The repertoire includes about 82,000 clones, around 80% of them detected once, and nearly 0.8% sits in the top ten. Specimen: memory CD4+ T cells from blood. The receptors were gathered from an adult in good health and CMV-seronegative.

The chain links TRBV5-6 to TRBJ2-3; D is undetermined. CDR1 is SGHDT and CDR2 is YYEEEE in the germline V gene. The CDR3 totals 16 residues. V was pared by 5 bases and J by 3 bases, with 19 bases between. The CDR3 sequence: CASSVRSLVQTDTQYF. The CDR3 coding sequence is TGTGCCAGCAGTGTACGGTCCTTAGTACAAACAGATACGCAGTATTTT. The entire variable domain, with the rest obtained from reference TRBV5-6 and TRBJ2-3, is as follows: DAGVTQSPTHLIKTRGQQVTLRCSPKSGHDTVSWYQQALGQGPQFIFQYYEEEERQRGNFPDRFSGHQFPNYSSELNVNALLLGDSALYLCASSVRSLVQTDTQYFGPGTRLTVL.

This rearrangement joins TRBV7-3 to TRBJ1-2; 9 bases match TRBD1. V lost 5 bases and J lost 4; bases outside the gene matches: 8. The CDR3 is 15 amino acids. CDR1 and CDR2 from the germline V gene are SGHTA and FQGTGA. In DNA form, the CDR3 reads TGTGCCAGCAGCCTAGGGGACAGGGATGGCTATGGCTACACCTTC. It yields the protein CASSLGDRDGYGYTF.

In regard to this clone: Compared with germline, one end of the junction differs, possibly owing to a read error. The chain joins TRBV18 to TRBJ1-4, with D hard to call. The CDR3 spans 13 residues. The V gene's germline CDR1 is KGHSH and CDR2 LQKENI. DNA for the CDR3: TGTGCCAGCTCTCCACCAACTAATGAAAAACTGTTTTTT. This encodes CASSPPTNEKLFF.

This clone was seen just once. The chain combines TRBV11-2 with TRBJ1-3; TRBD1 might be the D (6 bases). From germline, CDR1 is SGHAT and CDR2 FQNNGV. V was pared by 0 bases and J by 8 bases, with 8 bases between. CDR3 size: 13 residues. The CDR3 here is CASSLDRGHTIYF. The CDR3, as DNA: TGTGCCAGCAGCTTAGACAGGGGTCACACCATATATTTT.

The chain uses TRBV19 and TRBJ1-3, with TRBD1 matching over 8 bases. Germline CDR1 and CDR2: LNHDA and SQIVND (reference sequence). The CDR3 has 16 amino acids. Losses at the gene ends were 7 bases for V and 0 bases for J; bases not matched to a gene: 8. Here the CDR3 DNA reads TGTGCCAGTATGCAGGGACAGGCAAACTCTGGAAACACCATATATTTT. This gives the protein CASMQGQANSGNTIYF.

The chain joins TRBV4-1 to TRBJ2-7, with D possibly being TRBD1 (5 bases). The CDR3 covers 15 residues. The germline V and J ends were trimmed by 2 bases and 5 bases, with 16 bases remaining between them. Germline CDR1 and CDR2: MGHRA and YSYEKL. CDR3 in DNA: TGCGCCAGCAGCCAACTGACAGAAAACCCCCACGAGCAGTACTTC. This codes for CASSQLTENPHEQYF.